The 6 T cell receptor beta chains presented below share a single source sample, sequenced in a study of radiotherapy plus CTLA-4 blockade in lung cancer. Data came from immunoSEQ multiplex PCR; TCRdb stores just in-frame clones and leaves some out. The data show 65,000 to 95,000 clones, approximately 86% seen once. Here the sequenced sample was peripheral blood, taken from a patient treated with radiotherapy plus ipilimumab. The receptors shown here come from a human donor with non-small cell lung cancer who had stable disease on radiotherapy plus ipilimumab.

J is TRBJ2-3 and V is TRBV6-6; no definite D call. The CDR3 runs 13 residues. The V gene's germline CDR1 is MNHNY and CDR2 SVGAGI (reference sequence). V lost 0 bases, J lost 4 bases, and 5 bases lay in between. The CDR3 DNA reads as TGTGCCAGCAGTTACTCGATTGCAGATACGCAGTATTTT. This gives the protein CASSYSIADTQYF.

The gene calls are TRBV9 and TRBJ1-1; no clear D. With 0 bases removed from V and 0 bases from J, the gap between germline ends came to 3 bases. CDR1 is SGDLS, CDR2 YYNGEE, per germline. CDR3 size: 13 residues. The DNA for the CDR3 is TGTGCCAGCAGCGTAGCGGTGAACACTGAAGCTTTCTTT. Protein: CASSVAVNTEAFF.

The chain is built from TRBV6-5 and TRBJ1-5; 11 bases agree with TRBD1. This CDR3 is built from 14 residues. In germline, CDR1 is MNHEY, CDR2 SVGAGI. The junction had 5 bases not matched to a gene; V was cut back by 5 bases and J by 8 bases. Written as DNA, the CDR3 is TGTGCCAGCAGTAGCCGGGACAGGGGGAAGCCCCAGCATTTT. Protein sequence: CASSSRDRGKPQHF.

The chain joins TRBV5-4 to TRBJ2-5, with TRBD1 matching 8 bases. CDR3 size: 13 residues. CDR1 and CDR2 from the germline V gene are SGHNT and YYREEE (reference sequence). Germline trimming cut 5 bases from V and 4 bases from J; bases unmatched to any gene: 4. The CDR3 DNA sequence: TGTGCCAGCAGGGCCCAGGGGGCAGAGACCCAGTACTTC. Its protein product is CASRAQGAETQYF.

In this sample, this clone turned up once. The rearrangement uses TRBV28 and TRBJ1-2; no definite D call. The CDR3 spans 14 residues. Trimming stripped 8 bases from V and 4 bases from J, with 17 bases between. The germline V gene has CDR1 MDHEN and CDR2 SYDVKM. As DNA, the CDR3 is TGTGCCAGCGCGGGGAGATATGATGTCTATGGCTACACCTTC. This translates into CASAGRYDVYGYTF.

The chain recombines TRBV6-5 with TRBJ2-7; D gene uncertain. V shed 6 bases and J shed 8 bases, with 17 bases lying between them. CDR1 is MNHEY and CDR2 is SVGAGI in the germline V gene. There are 13 residues in the CDR3. CDR3 DNA sequence: TGTGCCAGCAGCCGCCTCGCGAATGACAAGCAGTACTTC. Protein: CASSRLANDKQYF.